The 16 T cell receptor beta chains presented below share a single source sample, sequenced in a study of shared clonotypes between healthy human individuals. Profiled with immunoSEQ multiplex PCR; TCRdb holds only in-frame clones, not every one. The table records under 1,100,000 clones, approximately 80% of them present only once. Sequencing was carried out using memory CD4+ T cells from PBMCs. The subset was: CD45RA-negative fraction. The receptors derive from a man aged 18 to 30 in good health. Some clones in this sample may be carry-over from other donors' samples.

CDR3 nucleotides: TGTGCCACCAGCAGAGGCTCGAGCGGGAGGGCATACAATGAGCAGTTCTTC. It codes for CATSRGSSGRAYNEQFF. The chain has TRBV15 and TRBJ2-1, with 10 nucleotides matching TRBD2. V was clipped by 1 base and J by 4 bases; unmatched bases: 7. The germline V gene encodes CDR1 LNHNV and CDR2 YYDKDF (reference sequence). The CDR3 runs 17 residues. The entire variable domain, with the rest obtained from reference TRBV15 and TRBJ2-1, is as follows: DAMVIQNPRYQVTQFGKPVTLSCSQTLNHNVMYWYQQKSSQAPKLLFHYYDKDFNNEADTPDNFQSRRPNTSFCFLDIRSPGLGDTAMYLCATSRGSSGRAYNEQFFGPGTRLTVL.

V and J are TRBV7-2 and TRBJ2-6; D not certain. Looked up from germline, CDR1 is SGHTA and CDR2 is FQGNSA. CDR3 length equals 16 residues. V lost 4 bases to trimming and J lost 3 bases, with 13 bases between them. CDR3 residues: CASSSAASGGANVLTF. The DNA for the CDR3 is TGTGCCAGCAGCTCCGCCGCGTCGGGTGGGGCCAACGTCCTGACTTTC.

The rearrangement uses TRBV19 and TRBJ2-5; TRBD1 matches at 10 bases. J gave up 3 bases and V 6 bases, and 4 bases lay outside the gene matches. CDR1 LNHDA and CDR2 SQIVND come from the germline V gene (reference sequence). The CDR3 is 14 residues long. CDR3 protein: CASRRQGAKETQYF. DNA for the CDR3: TGTGCCAGTAGACGACAGGGGGCAAAAGAGACCCAGTACTTC.

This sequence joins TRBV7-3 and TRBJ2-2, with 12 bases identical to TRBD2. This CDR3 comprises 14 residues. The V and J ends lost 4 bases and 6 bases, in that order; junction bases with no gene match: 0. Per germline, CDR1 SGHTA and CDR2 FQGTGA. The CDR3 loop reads CASSSSGRAGELFF. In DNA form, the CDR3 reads TGTGCCAGCAGCTCTAGCGGGAGGGCCGGGGAGCTGTTTTTT.

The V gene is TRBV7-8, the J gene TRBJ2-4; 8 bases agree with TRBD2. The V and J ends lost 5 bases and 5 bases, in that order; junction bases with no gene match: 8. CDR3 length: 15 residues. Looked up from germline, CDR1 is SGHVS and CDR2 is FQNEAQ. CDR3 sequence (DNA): TGTGCCAGCAGCCCGCGGGGAGCGGGAGAAAACATTCAGTACTTC. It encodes CASSPRGAGENIQYF.

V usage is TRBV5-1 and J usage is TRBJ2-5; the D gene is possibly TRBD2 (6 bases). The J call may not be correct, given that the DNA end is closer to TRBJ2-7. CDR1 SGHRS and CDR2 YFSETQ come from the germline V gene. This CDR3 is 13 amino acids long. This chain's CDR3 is CASSLGAGYEQYF. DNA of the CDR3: TGCGCCAGCAGCTTGGGAGCGGGCTACGAGCAGTACTTC.

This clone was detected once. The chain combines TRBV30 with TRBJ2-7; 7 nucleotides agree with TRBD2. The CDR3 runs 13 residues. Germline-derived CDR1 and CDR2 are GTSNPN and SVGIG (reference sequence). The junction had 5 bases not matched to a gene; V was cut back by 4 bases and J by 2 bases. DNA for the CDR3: TGTGCCTGGATAGGCGGGGGTACCTACGAGCAGTACTTC. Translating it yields CAWIGGGTYEQYF. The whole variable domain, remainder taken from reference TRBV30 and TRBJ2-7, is SQTIHQWPATLVQPVGSPLSLECTVEGTSNPNLYWYRQAAGRGLQLLFYSVGIGQISSEVPQNLSASRPQDRQFILSSKKLLLSDSGFYLCAWIGGGTYEQYFGPGTRLTVT.

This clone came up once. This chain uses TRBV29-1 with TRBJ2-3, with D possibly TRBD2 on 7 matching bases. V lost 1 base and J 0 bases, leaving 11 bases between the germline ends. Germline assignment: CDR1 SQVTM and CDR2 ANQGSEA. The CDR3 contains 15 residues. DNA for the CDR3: TGCAGCGTTGAAGGCGCGGGGGCAAGCACAGATACGCAGTATTTT. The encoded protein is CSVEGAGASTDTQYF.

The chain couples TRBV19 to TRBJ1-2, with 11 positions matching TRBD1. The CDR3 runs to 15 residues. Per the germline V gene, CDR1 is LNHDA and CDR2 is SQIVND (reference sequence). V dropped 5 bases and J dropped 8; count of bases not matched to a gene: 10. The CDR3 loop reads CASSRAPGQGDGYTF. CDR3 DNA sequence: TGTGCCAGTAGTCGGGCCCCGGGACAGGGGGACGGCTACACCTTC.

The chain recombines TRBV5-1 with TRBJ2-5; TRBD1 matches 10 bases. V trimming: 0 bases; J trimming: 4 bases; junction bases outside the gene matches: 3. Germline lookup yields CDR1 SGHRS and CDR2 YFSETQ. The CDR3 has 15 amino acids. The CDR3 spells CASSLGDRGPETQYF. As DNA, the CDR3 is TGCGCCAGCAGCTTGGGTGACAGGGGGCCAGAGACCCAGTACTTC.

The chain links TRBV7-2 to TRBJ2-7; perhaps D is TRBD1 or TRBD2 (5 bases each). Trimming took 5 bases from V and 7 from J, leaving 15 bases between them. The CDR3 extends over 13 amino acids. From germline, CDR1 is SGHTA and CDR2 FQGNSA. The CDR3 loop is CASSTGPSREQYF. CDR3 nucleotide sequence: TGTGCCAGCAGCACGGGACCTTCCAGGGAGCAGTACTTC. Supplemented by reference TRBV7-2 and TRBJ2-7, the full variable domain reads GAGVSQSPSNKVTEKGKDVELRCDPISGHTALYWYRQSLGQGLEFLIYFQGNSAPDKSGLPSDRFSAERTGGSVSTLTIQRTQQEDSAVYLCASSTGPSREQYFGPGTRLTVT.

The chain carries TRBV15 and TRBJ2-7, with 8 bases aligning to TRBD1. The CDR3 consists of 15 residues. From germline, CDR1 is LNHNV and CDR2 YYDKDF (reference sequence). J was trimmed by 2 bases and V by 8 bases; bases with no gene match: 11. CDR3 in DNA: TGTGCCACCCGACCAGGACAGGGTAGTACCTACGAGCAGTACTTC. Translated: CATRPGQGSTYEQYF.

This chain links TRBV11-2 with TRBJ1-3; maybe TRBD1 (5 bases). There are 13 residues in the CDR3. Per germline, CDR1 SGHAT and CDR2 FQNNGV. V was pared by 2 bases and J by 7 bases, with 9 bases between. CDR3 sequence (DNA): TGTGCCAGCAGCTTACTCAGGGAGAACACCATATATTTT. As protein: CASSLLRENTIYF.

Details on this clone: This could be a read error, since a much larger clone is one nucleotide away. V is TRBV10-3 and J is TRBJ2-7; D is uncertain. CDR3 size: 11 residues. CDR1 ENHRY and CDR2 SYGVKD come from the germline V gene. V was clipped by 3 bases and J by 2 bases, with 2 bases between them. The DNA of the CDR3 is TGTGCCATCAGTGACACCTACGAGCAGTACTTC. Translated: CAISDTYEQYF.

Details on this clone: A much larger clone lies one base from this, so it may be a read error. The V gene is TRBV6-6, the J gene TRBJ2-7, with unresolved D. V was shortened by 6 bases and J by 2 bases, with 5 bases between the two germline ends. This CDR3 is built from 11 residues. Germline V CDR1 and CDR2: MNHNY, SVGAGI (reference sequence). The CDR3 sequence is CASRSTYEQYF. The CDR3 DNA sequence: TGTGCCAGCAGGAGCACCTACGAGCAGTACTTC.

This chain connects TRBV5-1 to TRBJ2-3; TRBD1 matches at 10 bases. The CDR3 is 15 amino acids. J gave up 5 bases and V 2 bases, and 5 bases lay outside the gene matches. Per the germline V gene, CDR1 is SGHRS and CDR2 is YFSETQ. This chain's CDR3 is CASSLQGQGKDTQYF. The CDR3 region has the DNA TGCGCCAGCAGCTTACAGGGACAGGGGAAAGATACGCAGTATTTT. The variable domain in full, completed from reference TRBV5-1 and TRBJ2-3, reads KAGVTQTPRYLIKTRGQQVTLSCSPISGHRSVSWYQQTPGQGLQFLFEYFSETQRNKGNFPGRFSGRQFSNSRSEMNVSTLELGDSALYLCASSLQGQGKDTQYFGPGTRLTVL.